These 32 T cell receptor beta chains were sequenced from one sample in a study of T and B cells in COVID-19 patients. TRB rearrangements were amplified by multiplex PCR with BIOMED2 TRB-A/B primers. TCRdb independently ran MiXCR on the multiplex PCR reads; one entry per CDR3 protein. Of around 15,000 distinct CDR3 sequences in the sample, 25% to 30% were seen once. TRB was amplified from about 260-540 ng of blood genomic DNA. The sequenced sample consisted of blood. These receptors were collected from a human donor who had recovered from COVID-19.

The rearrangement links TRBV20-1 to TRBJ2-3; 8 bases agree with TRBD2. The V gene's germline CDR1 is DFQATT and CDR2 SNEGSKA (reference sequence). The CDR3 length is 14 residues. V was pared by 5 bases and J by 4 bases, with 8 bases of the junction left unmatched. The CDR3 sequence is CSAPSGGAADTQYF. As DNA, the CDR3 is TGCAGTGCTCCCTCGGGGGGGGCCGCAGATACGCAGTATTTT.

This clonotype is classed as medium-sized. The rearrangement links TRBV29-1 to TRBJ1-1; no clear D. V was trimmed by 4 bases and J by 3 bases, leaving 9 bases between them. The CDR3 sequence is 12 residues long. Germline assignment: CDR1 SQVTM and CDR2 ANQGSEA. In DNA, the CDR3 is TGCAGCGTTGTTATCGTTGACACTGAAGCTTTCTTT. This translates into CSVVIVDTEAFF. The whole variable domain, filled in from reference TRBV29-1 and TRBJ1-1, reads SAVISQKPSRDICQRGTSLTIQCQVDSQVTMMFWYRQQPGQSLTLIATANQGSEATYESGFVIDKFPISRPNLTFSTLTVSNMSPEDSSIYLCSVVIVDTEAFFGQGTRLTVV.

The V gene is TRBV10-3, the J gene TRBJ2-2; D gene unclear. The CDR3 sequence is 15 residues long. Germline loops: CDR1 ENHRY, CDR2 SYGVKD. V lost 1 base and J lost 0, with 6 bases in between. For the CDR3, the DNA is TGTGCCATCAGTGAGTTAGTGACGAACACCGGGGAGCTGTTTTTT. This translates into CAISELVTNTGELFF.

This clonotype has only a few counts. The chain links TRBV5-6 to TRBJ1-1; possibly TRBD1 for D (5 bases). CDR1 is SGHDT and CDR2 is YYEEEE in the germline V gene. The CDR3 loop spans 14 amino acids. Trimming left V 4 bases short and J 0 bases short, with 10 bases between. CDR3 bases: TGTGCCAGCAGCATCCGGGGCATGAACACTGAAGCTTTCTTT. Encoded protein: CASSIRGMNTEAFF.

A note on this clonotype: This may come from a read error, since a much larger clone is one base off. The chain is built from TRBV10-3 and TRBJ2-1; D not certain. The germline V gene has CDR1 ENHRY and CDR2 SYGVKD. The ends were cut back, 5 bases at V and 2 bases at J, with 16 bases in the middle. CDR3 length equals 16 residues. The CDR3 sequence: CAISKGAPGTYNEQFF. CDR3 DNA sequence: TGTGCCATCAGTAAAGGTGCGCCAGGCACCTACAATGAGCAGTTCTTC.

The J gene is TRBJ1-5, the V gene TRBV7-6; TRBD1 might be the D (6 bases). Germline CDR1 is SGHVS and CDR2 is FNYEAQ. This CDR3 has 15 amino acids. Trimming took off 5 bases at V and 2 bases at J, with 13 bases between the two ends. CDR3 sequence reads: CASSLQGWGNQPQHF. Here the CDR3 DNA reads TGTGCCAGCAGCCTACAGGGCTGGGGCAATCAGCCCCAGCATTTT.

The chain combines TRBV5-4 with TRBJ1-2; D unresolved. The CDR3 is 13 residues long. Trimming stripped 6 bases from V and 7 bases from J, with 16 bases between. Looked up from germline, CDR1 is SGHNT and CDR2 is YYREEE (reference sequence). The chain's CDR3 is CASNRRAETGYTF. As DNA, the CDR3 is TGTGCCAGCAACCGCCGCGCGGAGACTGGCTACACCTTC.

The chain is built from TRBV7-9 and TRBJ1-5; possibly TRBD1 for D (6 bases). From germline, CDR1 is SEHNR and CDR2 FQNEAQ (reference sequence). The CDR3 runs to 14 residues. V was trimmed by 5 bases and J by 3 bases, leaving 11 bases between them. The CDR3 region is CASSRGQFNQPQHF. The CDR3, as DNA: TGTGCCAGCAGCCGCGGACAGTTCAATCAGCCCCAGCATTTT.

This clonotype is judged medium-sized. The genes are TRBV6-5 and TRBJ1-2; D uncertain. The CDR3 is made up of 11 amino acids. CDR1 MNHEY and CDR2 SVGAGI come from the germline V gene. Trimming removed 4 bases at V and 6 bases at J, with 6 bases between. The CDR3 sequence: CASSSFDGYTF. The CDR3 DNA follows: TGTGCCAGCAGTTCCTTCGATGGCTACACCTTC.

This clonotype appeared a few times. This chain uses TRBV6-5 with TRBJ1-1; D uncertain. The V end lost 4 bases, the J end lost 5 bases, and 17 bases lay between the germline ends. The CDR3 loop spans 15 amino acids. CDR1 and CDR2 (germline): MNHEY, SVGAGI. In DNA form, the CDR3 reads TGTGCCAGCAGTTTGGGTTCAATCGATGGTACTGAAGCTTTCTTT. Its protein product is CASSLGSIDGTEAFF.

Sample share makes this clonotype medium-sized (0.01 to 0.1%). The chain uses TRBV27 and TRBJ2-6; either TRBD1 or TRBD2 may fit D (5 bases each). V was trimmed by 7 bases and J by 1 base, leaving 14 bases between them. CDR3 length: 16 residues. Germline CDR1 reads MNHEY; CDR2 reads SMNVEV (reference sequence). The CDR3 sequence is CASTPRGGSGANVLTF. The CDR3 region has the DNA TGTGCCAGCACCCCTCGGGGCGGGTCTGGGGCCAACGTCCTGACTTTC.

This chain uses TRBV5-4 with TRBJ2-5; 7 bases are shared with TRBD2. V shed 10 bases and J 3 bases; nucleotides not matched to a gene: 12. Germline V gives CDR1 SGHNT, CDR2 YYREEE (reference sequence). This CDR3 spans 14 amino acids. CDR3 in DNA: TGTGCCGGGTCGTCGGGGACTACCAAAGAGACCCAGTACTTC. This encodes CAGSSGTTKETQYF.

Details on this clonotype: A much larger clone differs from this one at a single base, so this may be a read error. Because it lacks the conserved phenylalanine or tryptophan at the end, this CDR3 is likely a read error. The V and J genes are TRBV18 and TRBJ2-6, with D tentatively TRBD1 (5 bases). The germline V gene has CDR1 KGHSH and CDR2 LQKENI. This CDR3 has 17 amino acids. V gave up 4 bases and J gave up 0 bases, with 13 bases separating them. The CDR3 sequence is CASSRSQGTSGANVLTS. Here the CDR3 DNA reads TGTGCCAGCTCACGGTCGCAGGGAACCTCTGGGGCCAACGTCCTGACTTCC.

V usage is TRBV12-3 or TRBV12-4 and J usage is TRBJ2-2; the D gene could be TRBD1 or TRBD2 (5 bases each). The CDR3 length is 14 residues. Trimming stripped 3 bases from V and 4 bases from J, with 9 bases between. The CDR3 spells CASSFLGVTGELFF. In nucleotides, the CDR3 is TGTGCCAGCAGTTTTTTGGGGGTCACCGGGGAGCTGTTTTTT.

This clonotype was counted between two and nine times. The V and J genes are TRBV6-1 and TRBJ2-7; D unclear. The CDR3 is 15 amino acids. Trimming stripped 1 base from V and 2 bases from J, with 12 bases between. Germline-derived CDR1 and CDR2 are MNHNS and SASEGT. The CDR3 protein is CASSEGAGPTYEQYF. Here the CDR3 DNA reads TGTGCCAGCAGTGAAGGGGCAGGCCCTACCTACGAGCAGTACTTC.

This clonotype counts as medium-sized. This sequence joins TRBV5-4 and TRBJ2-2; D is undetermined. The germline V gene has CDR1 SGHNT and CDR2 YYREEE (reference sequence). V dropped 4 bases and J dropped 5 bases, with 6 bases sitting between them. The CDR3 has 12 residues. CDR3 protein: CASSEITGELFF. In DNA form, the CDR3 reads TGTGCCAGCAGCGAAATTACCGGGGAGCTGTTTTTT.

The chain couples TRBV7-9 to TRBJ2-1, with D possibly matching TRBD1 (6 bases). The V gene lost 1 base and the J gene lost 3 bases, with 7 bases spanning the gap. The V gene's germline CDR1 is SEHNR and CDR2 FQNEAQ (reference sequence). This CDR3 has 14 amino acids. CDR3 DNA: TGTGCCAGCAGCTTAGACAGGGACTACAATGAGCAGTTCTTC. It is translated as CASSLDRDYNEQFF. Full variable domain (rest looked up from reference TRBV7-9 and TRBJ2-1): DTGVSQNPRHKITKRGQNVTFRCDPISEHNRLYWYRQTLGQGPEFLTYFQNEAQLEKSRLLSDRFSAERPKGSFSTLEIQRTEQGDSAMYLCASSLDRDYNEQFFGPGTRLTVL.

This clonotype was found many times. J is TRBJ2-7 and V is TRBV6-2 or TRBV6-3, with 11 bases fitting TRBD2. Germline loops: CDR1 MNHEY, CDR2 SVGEGT. This CDR3 has 14 residues. V lost 5 bases and J lost 2; bases outside the gene matches: 2. The CDR3 DNA is TGTGCCAGCAGTATAGCGGGGGGGGCCTACGAGCAGTACTTC. Translating it yields CASSIAGGAYEQYF.

V is TRBV19 and J is TRBJ1-4; TRBD1 is a possible D gene (5 bases). Trimming stripped 0 bases from V and 2 bases from J, with 10 bases between. This CDR3 has 16 amino acids. CDR1 is LNHDA and CDR2 is SQIVND in the germline V gene (reference sequence). CDR3 protein: CASSIDPGTTNEKLFF. CDR3 DNA sequence: TGTGCCAGTAGTATAGATCCGGGGACGACTAATGAAAAACTGTTTTTT.

The chain links TRBV6-5 to TRBJ2-7; TRBD2 aligns across 13 bases. This CDR3 has 15 residues. The trim removed 6 bases at V and 4 bases at J, leaving 6 bases unmatched. From germline, CDR1 is MNHEY and CDR2 SVGAGI. The DNA for the CDR3 is TGTGCCAGCAGAAGGGGACTAGCGGGACCTTACGAGCAGTACTTC. Translation gives CASRRGLAGPYEQYF.

The V call is TRBV20-1, the J call TRBJ2-7, with TRBD1 matching 9 bases. The CDR3 covers 13 residues. V trimming: 4 bases; J trimming: 1 base; junction bases outside the gene matches: 2. Per germline, CDR1 DFQATT and CDR2 SNEGSKA (reference sequence). The CDR3 sequence is CSATTGGSYEQYF. CDR3 nucleotide sequence: TGCAGTGCTACGACAGGGGGATCCTACGAGCAGTACTTC.

A note on this clonotype: A read error may be the cause here, since a much bigger clone is one base away. The chain has TRBV6-5 and TRBJ1-2; no firm D call. The CDR3 has 13 amino acids. V shed 6 bases and J shed 6 bases, with 14 bases lying between them. Germline values: CDR1 MNHEY, CDR2 SVGAGI. The CDR3 DNA is TGTGCCAGCAGCTTCGTCCAGGCAGATGGCTACACCTTC. Protein: CASSFVQADGYTF.

In this sample, this clonotype turned up a few times. The chain carries TRBV5-6 and TRBJ1-2; 10 nucleotides align to TRBD1. Germline lookup yields CDR1 SGHDT and CDR2 YYEEEE. V shed 1 base and J 3 bases; nucleotides not matched to a gene: 6. CDR3 length equals 16 residues. The CDR3 here is CASSLHGQGGDYGYTF. CDR3 sequence (DNA): TGTGCCAGCAGCTTGCACGGACAGGGGGGGGACTATGGCTACACCTTC.

This clonotype has ten or more counts. CDR3 nucleotides: TGTGCCAGCAGTGCTCGTGGTTATAATGAAAAACTGTTTTTT. It yields the protein CASSARGYNEKLFF. V gene TRBV6-6 combines with J gene TRBJ1-4; no reliable D call. The CDR3 extends over 14 amino acids. Between the trimmed V and J ends, which lost 5 bases and 4 bases, there was a span of 11 bases. Germline values: CDR1 MNHNY, CDR2 SVGAGI (reference sequence).

This clonotype has a handful of counts. The gene calls are TRBV27 and TRBJ2-1; no clear D gene. This CDR3 has 11 residues. CDR1 is MNHEY and CDR2 is SMNVEV in the germline V gene (reference sequence). V was trimmed by 0 bases and J by 6 bases, leaving 0 bases between them. The CDR3 spells CASSLSNEQFF. The CDR3 DNA sequence: TGTGCCAGCAGTTTATCCAATGAGCAGTTCTTC.

The rearrangement joins TRBV7-2 to TRBJ2-2, with D perhaps matching TRBD2 (7 bases). With 7 bases removed from V and 4 bases from J, the gap between germline ends came to 13 bases. Germline V gene sequence: CDR1 SGHTA, CDR2 FQGNSA. The CDR3 covers 14 residues. In DNA, the CDR3 is TGTGCCAGCAAGGGGGGGGGACCCACCGGGGAGCTGTTTTTT. This encodes CASKGGGPTGELFF.

Only a few counts were recorded for this clonotype. The genes are TRBV19 and TRBJ2-7; D is undetermined. The V and J ends lost 0 bases and 5 bases respectively, with 8 bases between them. In germline, CDR1 is LNHDA, CDR2 SQIVND (reference sequence). The CDR3 consists of 13 residues. CDR3 in DNA: TGTGCCAGTAGTATAGAGGTTTGGAACGAGCAGTACTTC. Translating gives CASSIEVWNEQYF.

This clonotype was found many times. This chain links TRBV29-1 with TRBJ1-1; 8 nucleotides match TRBD1. V shed 6 bases, J shed 5 bases, and the junction held 11 bases outside the gene matches. This CDR3 spans 14 amino acids. CDR1 and CDR2 (germline): SQVTM, ANQGSEA. For the CDR3, the DNA is TGCAGCGTAGTACAGGGGACAGGTGGGACTGAAGCTTTCTTT. Translated: CSVVQGTGGTEAFF. Using reference TRBV29-1 and TRBJ1-1 for the parts outside the CDR3, the full variable domain is SAVISQKPSRDICQRGTSLTIQCQVDSQVTMMFWYRQQPGQSLTLIATANQGSEATYESGFVIDKFPISRPNLTFSTLTVSNMSPEDSSIYLCSVVQGTGGTEAFFGQGTRLTVV.

This clonotype was detected only a few times. This rearrangement joins TRBV12-3 or TRBV12-4 to TRBJ2-6, with D maybe TRBD1 (6 bases). Trimming removed 5 bases at V and 0 bases at J, with 8 bases between. The CDR3 has 15 amino acids. The CDR3 DNA reads TGTGCCAGCAGTCTACAGGGCTCTGGGGCCAACGTCCTGACTTTC. Protein: CASSLQGSGANVLTF.

This clonotype showed up just a few times. The chain links TRBV6-5 to TRBJ1-2, with TRBD1 matching over 8 bases. The V segment lost 0 bases and the J segment 4 bases; nucleotides outside the gene matches: 7. From germline, CDR1 is MNHEY and CDR2 SVGAGI. The CDR3 runs 16 residues. For the CDR3, the DNA is TGTGCCAGCAGTTACTCGTTTCCAGGGGGCGCCTATGGCTACACCTTC. This codes for CASSYSFPGGAYGYTF.

This clonotype was counted only a few times. The chain employs TRBV18 and TRBJ1-5; a possible D gene is TRBD1 (5 bases). The CDR3 is 14 residues long. Germline V gene data show CDR1 as KGHSH and CDR2 as LQKENI. The V end lost 5 bases, the J end lost 6 bases, and 14 bases lay between the germline ends. Here the CDR3 DNA reads TGTGCCAGCTCAATGGGGGACTCCGGTCAGCCCCAGCATTTT. This encodes CASSMGDSGQPQHF. Full variable domain (outside the CDR3, taken from reference TRBV18 and TRBJ1-5): NAGVMQNPRHLVRRRGQEARLRCSPMKGHSHVYWYRQLPEEGLKFMVYLQKENIIDESGMPKERFSAEFPKEGPSILRIQQVVRGDSAAYFCASSMGDSGQPQHFGDGTRLSIL.

This clonotype is judged medium-sized (0.01 to 0.1%). The chain has TRBV19 and TRBJ2-1; 9 positions match TRBD2. This CDR3 has 14 amino acids. Germline V gene sequence: CDR1 LNHDA, CDR2 SQIVND (reference sequence). The junction had 7 bases not matched to a gene; V was cut back by 5 bases and J by 8 bases. The CDR3 region has the DNA TGTGCCAGTAGTTATGGCGGGGGGGATGATGAGCAGTTCTTC. Its protein is CASSYGGGDDEQFF.